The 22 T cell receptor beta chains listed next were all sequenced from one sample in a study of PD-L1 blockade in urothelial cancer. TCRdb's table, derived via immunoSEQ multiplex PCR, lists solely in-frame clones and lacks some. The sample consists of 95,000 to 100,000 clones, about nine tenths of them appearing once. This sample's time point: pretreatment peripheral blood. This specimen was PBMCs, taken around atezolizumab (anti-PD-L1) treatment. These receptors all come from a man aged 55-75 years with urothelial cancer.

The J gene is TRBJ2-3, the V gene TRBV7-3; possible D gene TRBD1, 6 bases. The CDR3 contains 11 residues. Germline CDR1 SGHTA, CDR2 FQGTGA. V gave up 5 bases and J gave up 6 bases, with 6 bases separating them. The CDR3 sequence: CASSTGDTQYF. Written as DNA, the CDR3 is TGTGCCAGCAGCACAGGGGATACGCAGTATTTT.

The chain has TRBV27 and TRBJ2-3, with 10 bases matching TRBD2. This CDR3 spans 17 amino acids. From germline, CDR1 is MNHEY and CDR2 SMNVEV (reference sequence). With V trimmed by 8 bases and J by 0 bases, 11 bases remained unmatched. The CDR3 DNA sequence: TGTGCCAGCTTTCAAGGGACTAGCGTCGCTAGCACAGATACGCAGTATTTT. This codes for CASFQGTSVASTDTQYF.

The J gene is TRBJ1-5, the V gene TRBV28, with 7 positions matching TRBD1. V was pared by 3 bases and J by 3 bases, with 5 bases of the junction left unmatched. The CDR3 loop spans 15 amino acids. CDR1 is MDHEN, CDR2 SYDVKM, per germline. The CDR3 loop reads CASSLLTGVNQPQHF. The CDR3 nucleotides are TGTGCCAGCAGTTTGCTCACAGGGGTCAATCAGCCCCAGCATTTT.

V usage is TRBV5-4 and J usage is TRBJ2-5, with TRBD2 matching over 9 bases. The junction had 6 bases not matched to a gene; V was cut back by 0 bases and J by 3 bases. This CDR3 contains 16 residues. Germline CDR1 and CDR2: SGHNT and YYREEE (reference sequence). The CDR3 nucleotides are TGTGCCAGCAGCTTGGCGCGAGCGGGAGGAAAAGAGACCCAGTACTTC. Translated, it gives CASSLARAGGKETQYF. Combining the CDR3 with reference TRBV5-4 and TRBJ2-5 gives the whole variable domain ETGVTQSPTHLIKTRGQQVTLRCSSQSGHNTVSWYQQALGQGPQFIFQYYREEENGRGNFPPRFSGLQFPNYSSELNVNALELDDSALYLCASSLARAGGKETQYFGPGTRLLVL.

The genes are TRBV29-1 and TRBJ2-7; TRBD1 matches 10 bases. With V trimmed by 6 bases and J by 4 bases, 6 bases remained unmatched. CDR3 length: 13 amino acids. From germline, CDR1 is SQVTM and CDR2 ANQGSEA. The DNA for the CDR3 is TGCAGCGTCGACAGGGGGCCTCCTTACGAGCAGTACTTC. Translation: CSVDRGPPYEQYF.

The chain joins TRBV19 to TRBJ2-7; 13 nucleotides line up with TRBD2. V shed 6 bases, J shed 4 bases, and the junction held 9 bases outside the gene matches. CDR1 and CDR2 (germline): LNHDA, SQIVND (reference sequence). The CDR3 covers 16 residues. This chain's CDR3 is CASSAGTSGNRYEQYF. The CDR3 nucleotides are TGTGCCAGTAGCGCCGGGACTAGCGGGAATCGGTACGAGCAGTACTTC. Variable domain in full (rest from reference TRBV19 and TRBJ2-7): DGGITQSPKYLFRKEGQNVTLSCEQNLNHDAMYWYRQDPGQGLRLIYYSQIVNDFQKGDIAEGYSVSREKKESFPLTVTSAQKNPTAFYLCASSAGTSGNRYEQYFGPGTRLTVT.

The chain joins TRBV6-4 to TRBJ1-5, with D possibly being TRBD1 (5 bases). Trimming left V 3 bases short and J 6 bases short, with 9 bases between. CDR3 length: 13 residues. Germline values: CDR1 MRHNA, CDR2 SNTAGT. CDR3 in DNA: TGTGCCAGCAGTGAGTCTCAGGGTCAGCCCCAGCATTTT. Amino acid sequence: CASSESQGQPQHF.

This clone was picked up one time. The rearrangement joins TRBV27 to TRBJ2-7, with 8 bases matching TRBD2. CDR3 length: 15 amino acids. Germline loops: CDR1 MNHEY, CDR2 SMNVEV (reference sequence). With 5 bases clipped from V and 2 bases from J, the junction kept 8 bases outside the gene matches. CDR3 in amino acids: CASSRLATDTYEQYF. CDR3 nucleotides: TGTGCCAGCAGTCGACTAGCGACGGACACCTACGAGCAGTACTTC.

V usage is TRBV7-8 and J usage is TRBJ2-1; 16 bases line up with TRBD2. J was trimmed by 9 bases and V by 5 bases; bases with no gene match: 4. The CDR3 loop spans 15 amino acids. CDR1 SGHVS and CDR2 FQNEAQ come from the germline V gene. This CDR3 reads CASSLGLAGGVEQFF. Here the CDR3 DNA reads TGTGCCAGCAGCCTGGGACTAGCGGGAGGGGTTGAGCAGTTCTTC.

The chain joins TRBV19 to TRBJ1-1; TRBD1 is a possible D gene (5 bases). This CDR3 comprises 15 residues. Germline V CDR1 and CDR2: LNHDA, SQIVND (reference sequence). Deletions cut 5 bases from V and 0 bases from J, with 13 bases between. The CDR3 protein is CASSLLTAVNTEAFF. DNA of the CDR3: TGTGCCAGTAGTCTCCTGACAGCCGTGAACACTGAAGCTTTCTTT.

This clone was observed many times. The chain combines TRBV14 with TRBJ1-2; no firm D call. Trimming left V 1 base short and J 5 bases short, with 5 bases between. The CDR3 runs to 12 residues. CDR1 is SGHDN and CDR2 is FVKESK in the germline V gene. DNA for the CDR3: TGTGCCAGCAGCCAAGGTCTTTATGGCTACACCTTC. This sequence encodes CASSQGLYGYTF.

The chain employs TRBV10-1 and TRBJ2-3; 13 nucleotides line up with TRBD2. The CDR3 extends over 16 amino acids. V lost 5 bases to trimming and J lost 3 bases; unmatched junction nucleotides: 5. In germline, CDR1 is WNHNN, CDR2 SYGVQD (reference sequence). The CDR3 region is CASSSGLAGPTDTQYF. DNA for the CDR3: TGCGCCAGCAGTTCGGGACTAGCGGGACCAACAGATACGCAGTATTTT.

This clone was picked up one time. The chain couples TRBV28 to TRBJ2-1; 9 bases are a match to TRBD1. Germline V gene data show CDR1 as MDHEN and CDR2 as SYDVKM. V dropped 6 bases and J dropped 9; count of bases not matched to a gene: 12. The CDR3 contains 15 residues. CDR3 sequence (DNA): TGTGCCAGCAGAGGGAGGGGGACAGGGAAGGGTGAGCAGTTCTTC. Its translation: CASRGRGTGKGEQFF.

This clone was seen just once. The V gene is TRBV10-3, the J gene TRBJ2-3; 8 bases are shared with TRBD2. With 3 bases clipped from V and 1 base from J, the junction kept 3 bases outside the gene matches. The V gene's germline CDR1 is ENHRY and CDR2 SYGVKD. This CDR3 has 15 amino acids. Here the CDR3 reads CAISDRRGGTDTQYF. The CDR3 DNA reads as TGTGCCATCAGTGATCGGCGGGGGGGCACAGATACGCAGTATTTT.

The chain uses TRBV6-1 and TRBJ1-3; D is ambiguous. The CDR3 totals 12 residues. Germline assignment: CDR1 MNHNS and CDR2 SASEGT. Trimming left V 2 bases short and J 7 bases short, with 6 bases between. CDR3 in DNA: TGTGCCAGCAGTGAAAGCACCAACACCATATATTTT. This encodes CASSESTNTIYF.

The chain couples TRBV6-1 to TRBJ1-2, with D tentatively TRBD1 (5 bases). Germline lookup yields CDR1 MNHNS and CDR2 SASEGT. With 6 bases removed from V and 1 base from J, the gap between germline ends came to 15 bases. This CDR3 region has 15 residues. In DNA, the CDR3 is TGTGCCAGCAGCCCGTTTGGGGCGAATAACTATGGCTACACCTTC. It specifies CASSPFGANNYGYTF.

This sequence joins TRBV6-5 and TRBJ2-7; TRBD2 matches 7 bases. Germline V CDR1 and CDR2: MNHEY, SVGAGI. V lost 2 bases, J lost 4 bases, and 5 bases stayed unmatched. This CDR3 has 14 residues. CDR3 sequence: CASSYELARYEQYF. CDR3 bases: TGTGCCAGCAGTTACGAACTAGCGCGGTACGAGCAGTACTTC.

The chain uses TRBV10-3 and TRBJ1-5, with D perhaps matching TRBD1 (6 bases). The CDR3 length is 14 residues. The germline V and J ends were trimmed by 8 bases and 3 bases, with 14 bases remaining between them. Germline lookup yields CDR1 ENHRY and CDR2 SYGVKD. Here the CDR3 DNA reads TGTGCCATCTCTCCTGGACAGATCAATCAGCCCCAGCATTTT. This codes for CAISPGQINQPQHF.

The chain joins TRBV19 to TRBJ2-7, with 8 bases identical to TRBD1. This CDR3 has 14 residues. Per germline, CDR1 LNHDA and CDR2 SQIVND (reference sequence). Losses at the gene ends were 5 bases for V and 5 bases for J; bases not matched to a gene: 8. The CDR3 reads CASSWTGKSNEQYF. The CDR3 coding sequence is TGTGCCAGTAGTTGGACAGGGAAGTCCAACGAGCAGTACTTC. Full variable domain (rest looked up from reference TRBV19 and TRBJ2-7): DGGITQSPKYLFRKEGQNVTLSCEQNLNHDAMYWYRQDPGQGLRLIYYSQIVNDFQKGDIAEGYSVSREKKESFPLTVTSAQKNPTAFYLCASSWTGKSNEQYFGPGTRLTVT.

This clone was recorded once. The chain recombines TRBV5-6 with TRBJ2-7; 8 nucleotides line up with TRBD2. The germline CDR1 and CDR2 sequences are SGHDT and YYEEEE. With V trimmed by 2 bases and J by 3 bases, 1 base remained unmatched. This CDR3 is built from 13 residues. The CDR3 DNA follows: TGTGCCAGCAGCTTCGGGGGGGGCTACGAGCAGTACTTC. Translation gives CASSFGGGYEQYF.

The CDR3 reads CAWSVQNNEQFF. For the CDR3, the DNA is TGTGCCTGGAGTGTACAGAATAATGAGCAGTTCTTC. The chain is built from TRBV30 and TRBJ2-1; D call uncertain. This CDR3 region has 12 residues. The germline V and J ends were trimmed by 0 bases and 7 bases, with 7 bases remaining between them. Germline CDR1 and CDR2: GTSNPN and SVGIG (reference sequence).

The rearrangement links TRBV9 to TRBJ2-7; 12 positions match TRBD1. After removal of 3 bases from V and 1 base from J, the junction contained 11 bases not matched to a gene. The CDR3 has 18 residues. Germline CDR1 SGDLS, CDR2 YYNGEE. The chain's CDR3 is CASSAGTGGPPGSYEQYF. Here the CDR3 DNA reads TGTGCCAGCAGCGCCGGGACAGGGGGCCCTCCCGGGTCCTACGAGCAGTACTTC. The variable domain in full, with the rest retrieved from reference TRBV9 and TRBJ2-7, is DSGVTQTPKHLITATGQRVTLRCSPRSGDLSVYWYQQSLDQGLQFLIQYYNGEERAKGNILERFSAQQFPDLHSELNLSSLELGDSALYFCASSAGTGGPPGSYEQYFGPGTRLTVT.